A single TCR beta chain is shown here with its context. The antigen remains unidentified. The data stem from a study of regulatory T cells in long-lasting Graves disease. Study conclusions and caveats: Under persistent disease, TRBV28, TRBJ1-2 and TRBJ2-5 were used preferentially. A greater number of public clonotypes (about 2,900) was shared by persistent patients than by new patients (roughly 930).

TCRdb ran MiXCR on the reads and lists one entry per CDR3 protein. In the table there are a few hundred distinct CDR3 sequences, about two thirds of which are singletons. Germline V CDR1 and CDR2: SGHRS, YFSETQ. The CDR3 covers 17 residues. The J segment lost 4 bases and the V segment lost 4 bases, leaving 12 bases of the junction unmatched. The TCR library was made from RNA that had been extracted from PBMCs in TRIzol. This chain uses TRBV5-1 with TRBJ2-3; 10 positions match TRBD1. The sample consisted of peripheral blood mononuclear cells (PBMCs), taken with antithyroid drug treatment, in newly diagnosed or persistent Graves disease (not recorded which). This receptor was taken from a female donor with Graves disease. In DNA, the CDR3 is TGCGCCAGCAGCAGCACGACAGGGGGCGATTTGCCAGATACGCAGTATTTT. Encoded protein: CASSSTTGGDLPDTQYF. The variable domain in full, with the rest retrieved from reference TRBV5-1 and TRBJ2-3, is KAGVTQTPRYLIKTRGQQVTLSCSPISGHRSVSWYQQTPGQGLQFLFEYFSETQRNKGNFPGRFSGRQFSNSRSEMNVSTLELGDSALYLCASSSTTGGDLPDTQYFGPGTRLTVL.